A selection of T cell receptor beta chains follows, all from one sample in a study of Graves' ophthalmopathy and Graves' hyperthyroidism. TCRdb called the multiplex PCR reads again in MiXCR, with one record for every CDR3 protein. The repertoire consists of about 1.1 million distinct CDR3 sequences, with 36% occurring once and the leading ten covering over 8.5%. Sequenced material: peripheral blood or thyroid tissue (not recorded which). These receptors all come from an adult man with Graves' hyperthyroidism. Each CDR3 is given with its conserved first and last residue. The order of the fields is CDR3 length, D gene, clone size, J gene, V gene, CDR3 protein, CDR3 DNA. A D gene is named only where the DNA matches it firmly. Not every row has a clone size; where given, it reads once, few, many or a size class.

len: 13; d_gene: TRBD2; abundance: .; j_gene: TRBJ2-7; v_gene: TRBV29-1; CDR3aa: CSLAGGPQDEQYF; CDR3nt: TGCAGCTTAGCGGGAGGGCCTCAGGACGAGCAGTACTTC
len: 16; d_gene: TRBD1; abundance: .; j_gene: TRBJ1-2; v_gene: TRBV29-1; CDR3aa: CSAAGDRDRGVYGYTF; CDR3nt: TGCAGCGCCGCCGGAGACAGAGACAGGGGCGTCTATGGCTACACCTTC
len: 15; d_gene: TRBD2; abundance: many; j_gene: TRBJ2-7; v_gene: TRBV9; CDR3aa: CASSVGTSGSYEQYF; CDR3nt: TGTGCCAGCAGCGTCGGGACTAGCGGGAGCTACGAGCAGTACTTC
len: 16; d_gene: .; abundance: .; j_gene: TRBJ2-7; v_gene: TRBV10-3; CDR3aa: CAINQNSGGGTGEQYF; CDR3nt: TGTGCCATCAACCAGAATAGCGGAGGCGGAACCGGGGAGCAGTACTTC
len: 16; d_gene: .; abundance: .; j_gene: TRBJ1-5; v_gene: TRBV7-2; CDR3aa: CASSPDPPVSNQPQHF; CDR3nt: TGTGCCAGCAGCCCAGATCCCCCCGTGAGCAATCAGCCCCAGCATTTT
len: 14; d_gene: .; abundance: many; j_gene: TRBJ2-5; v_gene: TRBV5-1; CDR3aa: CASSSRDPQETQYF; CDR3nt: TGCGCCAGCAGCTCACGGGATCCACAAGAGACCCAGTACTTC
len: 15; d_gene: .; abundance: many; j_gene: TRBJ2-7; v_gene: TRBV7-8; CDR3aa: CASTVGGGLSYEQYF; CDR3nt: TGTGCCAGCACCGTGGGGGGGGGGCTCTCCTACGAGCAGTACTTC
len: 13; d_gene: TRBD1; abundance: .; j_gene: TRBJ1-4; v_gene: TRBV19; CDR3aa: CATTGTGDEKLFF; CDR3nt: TGTGCCACCACCGGGACAGGGGATGAAAAACTGTTTTTT
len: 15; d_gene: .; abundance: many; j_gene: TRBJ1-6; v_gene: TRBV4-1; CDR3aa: CASSQDRPGVSPLHF; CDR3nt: TGCGCCAGCAGCCAAGATCGACCAGGGGTGTCACCCCTCCACTTT
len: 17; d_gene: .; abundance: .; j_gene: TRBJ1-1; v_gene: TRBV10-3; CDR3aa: CASSYYLTTPGHTEAFF; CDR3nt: TGTGCCAGCAGTTACTACCTGACGACACCCGGCCACACTGAAGCTTTCTTT
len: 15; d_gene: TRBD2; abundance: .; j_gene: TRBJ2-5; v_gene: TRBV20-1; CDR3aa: CSAGRLAGGPETQYF; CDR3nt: TGCAGTGCTGGGAGACTAGCGGGAGGGCCGGAGACCCAGTACTTC
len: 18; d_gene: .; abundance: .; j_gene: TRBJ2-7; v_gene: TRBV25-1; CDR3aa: CASSVVSARTALSTEQYF; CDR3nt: TGTGCCAGCAGCGTTGTCTCGGCACGCACAGCGCTTAGCACCGAGCAGTACTTC
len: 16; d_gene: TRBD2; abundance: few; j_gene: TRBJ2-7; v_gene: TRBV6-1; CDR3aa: CASSSLKLGGILEQYF; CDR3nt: TGTGCCAGCAGTTCCCTTAAGCTGGGAGGGATCCTCGAGCAGTACTTC
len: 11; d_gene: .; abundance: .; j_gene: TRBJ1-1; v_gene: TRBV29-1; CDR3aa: CRVGEGTEAFF; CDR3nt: TGCAGAGTAGGGGAAGGCACTGAAGCTTTCTTT
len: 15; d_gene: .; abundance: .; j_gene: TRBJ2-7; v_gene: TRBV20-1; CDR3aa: CSARDRAVGSYEQYF; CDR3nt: TGCAGTGCTAGAGACAGGGCGGTAGGCTCCTACGAGCAGTACTTC
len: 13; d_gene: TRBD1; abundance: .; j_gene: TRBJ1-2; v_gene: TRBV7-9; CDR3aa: CAWVQGAQYGYTF; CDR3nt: TGTGCCTGGGTACAGGGGGCACAGTATGGCTACACCTTC
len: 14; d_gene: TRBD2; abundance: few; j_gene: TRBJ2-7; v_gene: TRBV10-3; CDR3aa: CASSQREEAYEQYF; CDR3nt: TGTGCCAGCAGTCAGCGGGAAGAAGCATACGAGCAGTACTTC